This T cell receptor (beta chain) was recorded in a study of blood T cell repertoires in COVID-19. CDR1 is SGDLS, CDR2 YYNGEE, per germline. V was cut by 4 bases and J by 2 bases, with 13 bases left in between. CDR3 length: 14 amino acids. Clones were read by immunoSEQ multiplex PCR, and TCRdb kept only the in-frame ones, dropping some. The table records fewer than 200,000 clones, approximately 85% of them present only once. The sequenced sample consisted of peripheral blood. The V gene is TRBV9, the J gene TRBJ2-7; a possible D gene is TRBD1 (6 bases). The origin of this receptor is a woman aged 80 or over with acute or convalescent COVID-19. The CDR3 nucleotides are TGTGCCAGCAGCCCTCCTGGGACACCCTACGAGCAGTACTTC. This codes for CASSPPGTPYEQYF. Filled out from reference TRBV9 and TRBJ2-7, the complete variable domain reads DSGVTQTPKHLITATGQRVTLRCSPRSGDLSVYWYQQSLDQGLQFLIQYYNGEERAKGNILERFSAQQFPDLHSELNLSSLELGDSALYFCASSPPGTPYEQYFGPGTRLTVT.